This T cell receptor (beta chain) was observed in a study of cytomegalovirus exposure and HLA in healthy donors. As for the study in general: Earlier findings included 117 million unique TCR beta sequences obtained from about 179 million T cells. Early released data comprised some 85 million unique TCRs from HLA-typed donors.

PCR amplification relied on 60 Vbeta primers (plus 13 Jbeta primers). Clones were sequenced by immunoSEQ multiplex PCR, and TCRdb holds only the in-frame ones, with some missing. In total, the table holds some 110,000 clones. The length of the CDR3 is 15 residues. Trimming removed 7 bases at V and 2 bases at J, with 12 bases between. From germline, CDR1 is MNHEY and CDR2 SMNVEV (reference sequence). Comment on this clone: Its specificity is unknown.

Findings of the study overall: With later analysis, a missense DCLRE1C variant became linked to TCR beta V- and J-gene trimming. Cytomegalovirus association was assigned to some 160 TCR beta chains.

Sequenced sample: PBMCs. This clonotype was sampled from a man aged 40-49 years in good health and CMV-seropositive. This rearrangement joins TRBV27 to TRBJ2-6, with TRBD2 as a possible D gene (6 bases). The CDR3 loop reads CASKTSGAGANVLTF. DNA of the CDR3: TGTGCCAGCAAAACCTCGGGGGCTGGGGCCAACGTCCTGACTTTC.